Sequencing of this T cell receptor beta chain was carried out in a study of human T cells and chemical hapten exposure. As for the study in general: Investigators sensitized about 2 cm by about 2 cm of upper inner arm skin with 2% DPC.

Trimming cost V 5 bases and J 8 bases, with 12 bases left between them. The CDR3 length is 12 residues. Germline CDR1 reads SGHAT; CDR2 reads FQNNGV. Per the authors' pipeline: Sequenced samples showed a median of roughly 99,000 TCRs each, with counts running from about 20,000 to 690,000. Each CDR3 protein is one row after TCRdb ran MiXCR on the RACE reads. TCRdb, not the authors, supplied the V and J calls. The sample consists of about 54,000 distinct CDR3 sequences, 9.9% of them appearing once. Time point here: patch test 2, 6 weeks after DPC sensitization. The treatment is: therapeutic diphenylcyclopropenone sensitization with weekly scalp DPC. This clonotype was recorded a few times.

Sequencing was performed on whole blood, taken in connection with sensitization to the hapten diphenylcyclopropenone (DPC). This rearrangement joins TRBV11-2 to TRBJ2-5; D may be TRBD2 (5 bases). This receptor was obtained from a woman aged 50 to 60 with alopecia areata. Some clones in this sample may be carry-over from other donors' samples. In DNA, the CDR3 is TGTGCCAGCAGCCTTACTAGGGAAACCCAGTACTTC. Amino acid sequence: CASSLTRETQYF.